This TCR beta chain appears in the sequencing data of a study of T cell clonotyping in hematopoietic cell transplantation. Study findings and constraints: Pathologically expanded recipient clonotypes increased progressively from day 30 to day 180 as diversity fell.

Germline lookup yields CDR1 MNHEY and CDR2 SMNVEV (reference sequence). CDR3 size: 15 residues. Losses at the gene ends were 6 bases for V and 7 bases for J; bases not matched to a gene: 11. This clone was counted once. Its antigen is currently unknown. Noted time point: recipient sample about 28 days before transplant, after cytoreduction. Using immunoSEQ multiplex PCR, the repertoire was profiled, and TCRdb retains in-frame clones only, with some absent. Among approximately 50,000 clones listed, 70% to 90% were seen once. This specimen consisted of peripheral blood mononuclear cells, obtained before stem cell transplant. The TCR was taken from a man aged 55 to 69 with biphenotypic leukemia. Some clones in this sample may be carry-over from other donors' samples. The chain links TRBV27 to TRBJ2-3; TRBD2 matches 9 bases. CDR3 loop: CASSLSHLAGNTQYF. The CDR3 nucleotides read TGTGCCAGCAGCCTTTCTCACCTAGCGGGAAATACGCAGTATTTT.